This TCR beta chain came from a study of long-term antiretroviral therapy in people with HIV. Study outcomes and limitations: Data on ART adherence, viral resistance or therapy changes were unavailable. Subsequent to ART, diversity was augmented yet persisted below that of transplant donor controls.

Participants who had HIV were, without exception, treated in the United States. It was version v3.0 of the immunoSEQ assay that was run at survey level. The target of sequencing was roughly 40,000-50,000 T-cell genomes per sample. TCRdb keeps only in-frame clones here, not all; method: immunoSEQ multiplex PCR. The data show over 20,000 clones, with almost 85% seen just once and roughly 4.6% held by the top ten. Germline V gene sequence: CDR1 SGHDT, CDR2 YYEEEE. Trimming cost V 1 base and J 1 base, with 9 bases left between them. The CDR3 runs to 15 residues. This clone was detected only once. Its specificity is unknown.

The origin of this receptor is a man in his late teens or twenties with HIV. The specimen was unsorted PBMCs, collected 0.5 years after starting antiretroviral therapy. The chain has TRBV5-6 and TRBJ2-1; unclear D gene. The chain's CDR3 is CASSLYTPSYNEQFF. CDR3 DNA: TGTGCCAGCAGCTTGTATACTCCTTCCTACAATGAGCAGTTCTTC. Based on the CDR3 plus reference TRBV5-6 and TRBJ2-1, the full variable domain is DAGVTQSPTHLIKTRGQQVTLRCSPKSGHDTVSWYQQALGQGPQFIFQYYEEEERQRGNFPDRFSGHQFPNYSSELNVNALLLGDSALYLCASSLYTPSYNEQFFGPGTRLTVL.